This TCR beta chain was found in a study of CD8 T cells in Susac syndrome. Study overall: Among sequenced Susac syndrome patients, about six had active disease and about 8 were in remission.

Random hexamers served to reverse transcribe roughly 0.45 to 1 ug RNA. It was immunoSEQ multiplex PCR that amplified TCR beta CDR3 across 54 Vbeta and 13 Jbeta. Using its own MiXCR run on the immunoSEQ multiplex PCR reads, TCRdb lists one record per CDR3 protein. The sample lists some 200,000 distinct CDR3 sequences; more than 90% were seen once. Trimming stripped 4 bases from V and 1 base from J, with 15 bases between. This CDR3 has 16 residues. CDR1 SGHRS and CDR2 YFSETQ come from the germline V gene. Both CD4+ and CD8+ T cells were negatively isolated, and TEMRA cells underwent FACS enrichment. Study findings and constraints: When the CD4+ T cell repertoires of patients with Susac syndrome were examined, they did not show any clonal expansion.

Concerning this clonotype itself: Antigen unknown.

The sample taken for sequencing was CD4+ T cells from PBMCs. This chain links TRBV5-1 with TRBJ1-5; D is uncertain. This clonotype was sampled from a human donor with Susac syndrome. In DNA, the CDR3 is TGCGCCAGCAGCCCCGGAGCCAGCCCGAGCAATCAGCCCCAGCATTTT. Translating gives CASSPGASPSNQPQHF.